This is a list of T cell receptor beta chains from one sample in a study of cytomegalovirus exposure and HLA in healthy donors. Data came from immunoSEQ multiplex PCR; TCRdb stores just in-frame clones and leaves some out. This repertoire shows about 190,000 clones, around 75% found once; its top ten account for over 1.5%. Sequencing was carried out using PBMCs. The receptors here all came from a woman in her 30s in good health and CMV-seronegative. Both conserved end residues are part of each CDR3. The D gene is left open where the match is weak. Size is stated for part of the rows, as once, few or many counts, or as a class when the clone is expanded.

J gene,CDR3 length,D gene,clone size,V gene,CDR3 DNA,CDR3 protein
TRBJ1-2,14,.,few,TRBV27,TGTGCCAGCAGCCTTGGACGGCGGGGCTATGGCTACACCTTC,CASSLGRRGYGYTF
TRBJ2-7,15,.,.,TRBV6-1,TGTGCCAGCAGTGAAGCCCCATCAGGAATCGACGAGCAGTACTTC,CASSEAPSGIDEQYF
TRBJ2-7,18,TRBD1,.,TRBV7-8,TGTGCCAGCAGCTGGTACGGGGATAGGGGGCGGTCGTGGTACGAGCAGTACTTC,CASSWYGDRGRSWYEQYF
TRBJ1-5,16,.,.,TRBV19,TGTGCCAGTAGTATGATTCCAGGTTATAGCAATCAGCCCCAGCATTTT,CASSMIPGYSNQPQHF
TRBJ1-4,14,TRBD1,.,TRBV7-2,TGTGCCAGCAGCCTCGACAGGGGGGGTGAAAAACTGTTTTTT,CASSLDRGGEKLFF
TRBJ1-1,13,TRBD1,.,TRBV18,TGTGCCAGCTCACCTGACAGGGAAACTGAAGCTTTCTTT,CASSPDRETEAFF
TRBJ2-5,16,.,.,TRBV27,TGTGCCAGCAGTACACTGCTTGGGGCCCGGGAAGAGACCCAGTACTTC,CASSTLLGAREETQYF
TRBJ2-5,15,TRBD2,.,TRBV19,TGTGCCAGTAGTATGTCCCAAGCGGGAGCAGGGACCCAGTACTTC,CASSMSQAGAGTQYF
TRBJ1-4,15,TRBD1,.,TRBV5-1,TGCGCCAGCAGACGTGGGACAGCAACTAATGAAAAACTGTTTTTT,CASRRGTATNEKLFF
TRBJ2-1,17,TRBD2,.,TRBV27,TGTGCCAGCAGTTCCGGACTAGCGGGGGGGCCGGGCAATGAGCAGTTCTTC,CASSSGLAGGPGNEQFF
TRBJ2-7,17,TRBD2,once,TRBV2,TGTGCCAGCAGTGAAGCGGGGCCGACTAGCGCGGCCTACGAGCAGTACTTC,CASSEAGPTSAAYEQYF
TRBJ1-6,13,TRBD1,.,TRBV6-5,TGTGCCAGCGGGGACTCAGGGGGTACACCCCTCCACTTT,CASGDSGGTPLHF
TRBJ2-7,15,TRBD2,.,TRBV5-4,TGTGCCAGCAGCATCGGGACTAGCGGGCTGTACGAGCGGTACTTC,CASSIGTSGLYERYF
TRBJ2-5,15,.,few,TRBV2,TGTGCCAGCACCACAGGGACGAACTCCCGGATGTCCCAGTACTTC,CASTTGTNSRMSQYF
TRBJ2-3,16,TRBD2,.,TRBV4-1,TGCGCCAGCAGCCCACGCGAGACTAGCGGGGTGCATACGCAGTATTTT,CASSPRETSGVHTQYF
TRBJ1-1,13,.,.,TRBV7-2,TGTGCCAGCAGCTTAACGGGGAACACTGAAGCTTTCTTT,CASSLTGNTEAFF
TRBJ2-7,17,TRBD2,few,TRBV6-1,TGTGCCAGCAGTGAGGGAAACGCGGCGGGGGATCGCTACGAGCAGTACTTC,CASSEGNAAGDRYEQYF
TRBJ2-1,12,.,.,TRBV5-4,TGTGCCAGCAGCTTGGGTAGCAATGAGCAGTTCTTC,CASSLGSNEQFF
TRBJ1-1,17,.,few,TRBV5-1,TGCGCCAGCAAGCGAGAAGGGACTAGGCGGATGAACACTGAAGCTTTCTTT,CASKREGTRRMNTEAFF
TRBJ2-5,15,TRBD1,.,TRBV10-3,TGTGCCATCAGTGTAGACAGGGGGCCCGGAGAGACCCAGTACTTC,CAISVDRGPGETQYF
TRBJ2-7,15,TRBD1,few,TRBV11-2,TGTGCCAGCAGCTTAGACGGGGACAGGGGGGACGAGCAGTACTTC,CASSLDGDRGDEQYF
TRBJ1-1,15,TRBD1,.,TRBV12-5,TGTGCTAGTGGTCTCGCCGGGACAGGGGTGGCTGAAGCTTTCTTT,CASGLAGTGVAEAFF
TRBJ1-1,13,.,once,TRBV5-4,TGTGCCAGCAGCTTGGGACGGGACACTGAAGCTTTCTTT,CASSLGRDTEAFF
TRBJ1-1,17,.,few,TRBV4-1,TGCGCCAGCAGCCTAGGCGTCGGGGGGAGGAGATTCACTGAAGCTTTCTTT,CASSLGVGGRRFTEAFF
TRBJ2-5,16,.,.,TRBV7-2,TGTGCCAGCAGCTTAGGGGAACTAGCTTGGGGGGAGACCCAGTACTTC,CASSLGELAWGETQYF
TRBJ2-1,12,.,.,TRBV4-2,TGTGCCAGCAGCCAAGCAGGAAATGAGCAGTTCTTC,CASSQAGNEQFF
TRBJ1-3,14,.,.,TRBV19,TGTGCCAGTAGTGAGACTTACTCTGGAAACACCATATATTTT,CASSETYSGNTIYF
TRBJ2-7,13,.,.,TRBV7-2,TGTGCCAGCAGCTTAGCCCCGACATCGGTGCAGTACTTC,CASSLAPTSVQYF
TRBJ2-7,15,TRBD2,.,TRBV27,TGTGCCAGCAGTCTATCCACCGGGACTAGCGGGATGCAGTACTTC,CASSLSTGTSGMQYF
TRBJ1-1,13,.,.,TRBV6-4,TGTGCCAGCAGTGAACTCGAGAACACTGAAGCTTTCTTT,CASSELENTEAFF
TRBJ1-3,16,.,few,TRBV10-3,TGTGCCATCAGTGAGGAGGCCACATCCCGGCGAAACACCATATATTTT,CAISEEATSRRNTIYF
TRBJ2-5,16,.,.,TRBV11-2,TGTGCCAGCAGCGAAGGAAACAGGCTTGGACAAGAGACCCAGTACTTC,CASSEGNRLGQETQYF
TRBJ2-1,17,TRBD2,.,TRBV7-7,TGTGCCAGCAGCCCCCTGTATAGCGGGGGGACCTACAATGAGCAGTTCTTC,CASSPLYSGGTYNEQFF
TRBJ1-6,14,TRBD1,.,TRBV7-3,TGTGCCAGCAGCTTACAGGGGGTGAATTCACCCCTCCACTTT,CASSLQGVNSPLHF
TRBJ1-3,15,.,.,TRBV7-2,TGTGCCAGCAGCTCCGACAGGCTCTCTGGAAACACCATATATTTT,CASSSDRLSGNTIYF
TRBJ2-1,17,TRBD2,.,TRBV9,TGTGCCAGCAGCGGAAACCCAGCGGGAGGGGAATACAATGAGCAGTTCTTC,CASSGNPAGGEYNEQFF
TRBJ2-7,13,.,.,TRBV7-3,TGTGCCAGCAGCTTAACGTCCAGGGACGAGCAGTACTTC,CASSLTSRDEQYF
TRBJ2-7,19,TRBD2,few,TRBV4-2,TGTGCCAGCAGCCCGCCGGCCCCTTTACTAGCGGGAGTCTCCTACGAGCAGTACTTC,CASSPPAPLLAGVSYEQYF
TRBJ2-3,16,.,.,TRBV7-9,TGTGCCAGCAGCTTAGTACAGGGCCCTAGCACAGATACGCAGTATTTT,CASSLVQGPSTDTQYF
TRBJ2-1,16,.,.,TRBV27,TGTGCCAGCAGTCCCCTTCGGGGTAGTTCCTACAATGAGCAGTTCTTC,CASSPLRGSSYNEQFF
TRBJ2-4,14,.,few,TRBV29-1,TGCAGCGTTGCGGGGGTCCTAGCCAAAAACATTCAGTACTTC,CSVAGVLAKNIQYF
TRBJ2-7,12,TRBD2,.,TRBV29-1,TGCAGCGCGGTAGCGGGAGCAGGCGAGCAGTACTTC,CSAVAGAGEQYF
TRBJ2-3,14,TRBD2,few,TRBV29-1,TGCAGCGCCGGGACTAGCGGAGGGGTAGATACGCAGTATTTT,CSAGTSGGVDTQYF
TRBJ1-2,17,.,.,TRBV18,TGTGCCAGCTCACCACCAAGGACAGATCTAGCCTGGTATGGCTACACCTTC,CASSPPRTDLAWYGYTF
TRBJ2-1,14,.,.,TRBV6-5,TGTGCCAGCAGTCCCCTTGGAGGTTTGGATGAGCAGTTCTTC,CASSPLGGLDEQFF
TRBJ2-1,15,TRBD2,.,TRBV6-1,TGTGCCAGCAGTGAAGGACTAGCAGACTACAATGAGCAGTTCTTC,CASSEGLADYNEQFF
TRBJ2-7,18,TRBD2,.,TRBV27,TGTGCCAGCAGTCCTCGGACTAGCGGGGGTTACATAACCTACGAGCAGTACTTC,CASSPRTSGGYITYEQYF
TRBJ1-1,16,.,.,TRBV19,TGTGCCAGTAGTATAGGAGGTCTGTATGAGAACACTGAAGCTTTCTTT,CASSIGGLYENTEAFF
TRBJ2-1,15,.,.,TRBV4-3,TGCGCCAGCAGCGAGAGGGGGGGGCCCTCTCCAGGGCAGTTCTTC,CASSERGGPSPGQFF
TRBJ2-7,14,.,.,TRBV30,TGTGCCTGGAGTCCGGACAGGAGGGTGGGCGAGCAGTACTTC,CAWSPDRRVGEQYF